The 28 T cell receptor beta chains reported below all come from one sample, sequenced in a study of blood T cell repertoires in COVID-19. Libraries were prepared by immunoSEQ multiplex PCR; TCRdb keeps only in-frame clonotypes and omits some of them. This table holds approximately 100,000 clones, around 80% found once. The sequencing sample was made of peripheral blood. Receptors originate from a human donor in a cohort sampled during active or convalescent COVID-19.

The chain uses TRBV9 and TRBJ2-7, with 9 nucleotides matching TRBD1. The CDR3 has 15 amino acids. Germline assignment: CDR1 SGDLS and CDR2 YYNGEE. After removal of 4 bases from V and 5 bases from J, the junction contained 10 bases not matched to a gene. DNA of the CDR3: TGTGCCAGCAGCATCGCTGGACAGGGGTGGAACGAGCAGTACTTC. Translation gives CASSIAGQGWNEQYF.

The CDR3 region has the DNA TGCGCCAGCAGCGCACGGACAGGGGGAGATGAAAAACTGTTTTTT. It translates to CASSARTGGDEKLFF. The V gene is TRBV5-1, the J gene TRBJ1-4, with 10 bases matching TRBD1. From germline, CDR1 is SGHRS and CDR2 YFSETQ. This CDR3 contains 15 residues. V dropped 4 bases and J dropped 6; count of bases not matched to a gene: 6.

The chain employs TRBV5-5 and TRBJ2-1, with 9 bases identical to TRBD1. The CDR3 has 15 residues. Germline loops: CDR1 SGHKS, CDR2 YYEKEE (reference sequence). V shed 4 bases and J 8 bases; nucleotides not matched to a gene: 10. The CDR3 DNA reads TGTGCCAGCAGCCAGTACCGGGACAGGGCCGATGAGCAGTTCTTC. It yields the protein CASSQYRDRADEQFF.

The V and J genes are TRBV28 and TRBJ2-3, with D possibly matching TRBD2 (6 bases). Germline loops: CDR1 MDHEN, CDR2 SYDVKM. V was cut by 6 bases and J by 2 bases, with 15 bases left in between. This CDR3 has 15 amino acids. As DNA, the CDR3 is TGTGCCAGCAGATCTCCAGCGGGTGTCACAGATACGCAGTATTTT. Translated: CASRSPAGVTDTQYF. Complete variable domain (other parts from reference TRBV28 and TRBJ2-3): DVKVTQSSRYLVKRTGEKVFLECVQDMDHENMFWYRQDPGLGLRLIYFSYDVKMKEKGDIPEGYSVSREKKERFSLILESASTNQTSMYLCASRSPAGVTDTQYFGPGTRLTVL.

The chain couples TRBV5-1 to TRBJ2-1; 8 nucleotides match TRBD1. The CDR3 length is 15 residues. The V gene's germline CDR1 is SGHRS and CDR2 YFSETQ. The V gene end was trimmed by 7 bases and the J gene end by 4 bases; junction bases not matched to a gene: 10. The chain's CDR3 is CASRGGTGAYNEQFF. The CDR3 DNA follows: TGCGCCAGCCGAGGCGGGACAGGCGCTTACAATGAGCAGTTCTTC. Variable domain in full (rest from reference TRBV5-1 and TRBJ2-1): KAGVTQTPRYLIKTRGQQVTLSCSPISGHRSVSWYQQTPGQGLQFLFEYFSETQRNKGNFPGRFSGRQFSNSRSEMNVSTLELGDSALYLCASRGGTGAYNEQFFGPGTRLTVL.

The chain recombines TRBV7-3 with TRBJ2-3, with D perhaps TRBD1 (5 bases). The CDR3 totals 16 residues. The germline V and J ends were trimmed by 5 bases and 0 bases, with 15 bases remaining between them. Per germline, CDR1 SGHTA and CDR2 FQGTGA. The CDR3 sequence: CASSVQGSSSTDTQYF. CDR3 coding DNA: TGTGCCAGCAGCGTTCAGGGTTCATCTAGCACAGATACGCAGTATTTT.

The chain carries TRBV30 and TRBJ2-4; D perhaps matches TRBD1 (6 bases). The CDR3 runs 18 residues. Germline V lookup: CDR1 GTSNPN, CDR2 SVGIG (reference sequence). The V and J ends lost 0 bases and 6 bases respectively, with 24 bases between them. In DNA, the CDR3 is TGTGCCTGGAGTGTTATCTCCTTCACCGGGACACACTTAAACATTCAGTACTTC. This translates into CAWSVISFTGTHLNIQYF. The full variable domain, its missing parts supplied by reference TRBV30 and TRBJ2-4, is SQTIHQWPATLVQPVGSPLSLECTVEGTSNPNLYWYRQAAGRGLQLLFYSVGIGQISSEVPQNLSASRPQDRQFILSSKKLLLSDSGFYLCAWSVISFTGTHLNIQYFGAGTRLSVL.

The chain has TRBV27 and TRBJ2-1; 12 nucleotides line up with TRBD2. J gave up 5 bases and V 3 bases, and 2 bases lay outside the gene matches. This CDR3 contains 15 residues. Per the germline V gene, CDR1 is MNHEY and CDR2 is SMNVEV (reference sequence). The CDR3 sequence: CASSFGLAGNNEQFF. CDR3 bases: TGTGCCAGCAGTTTCGGACTAGCGGGGAACAATGAGCAGTTCTTC.

This chain uses TRBV19 with TRBJ2-5, with 8 nucleotides matching TRBD1. V lost 6 bases, J lost 5 bases, and 14 bases stayed unmatched. Germline V lookup: CDR1 LNHDA, CDR2 SQIVND (reference sequence). The CDR3 covers 16 residues. This chain's CDR3 is CASSHIRGPHRETQYF. CDR3 sequence (DNA): TGTGCCAGTAGCCACATCAGGGGGCCCCATAGGGAGACCCAGTACTTC. The complete variable domain, with remaining parts taken from reference TRBV19 and TRBJ2-5, reads DGGITQSPKYLFRKEGQNVTLSCEQNLNHDAMYWYRQDPGQGLRLIYYSQIVNDFQKGDIAEGYSVSREKKESFPLTVTSAQKNPTAFYLCASSHIRGPHRETQYFGPGTRLLVL.

The V call is TRBV29-1, the J call TRBJ2-5; 9 bases agree with TRBD1. Germline trimming cut 7 bases from V and 5 bases from J; bases unmatched to any gene: 8. The CDR3 is made up of 13 amino acids. Germline CDR1 and CDR2: SQVTM and ANQGSEA. CDR3 sequence reads: CSAETGGFETQYF. In nucleotides, the CDR3 is TGCAGCGCCGAGACAGGGGGGTTTGAGACCCAGTACTTC.

V usage is TRBV2 and J usage is TRBJ2-6, with 10 bases that match TRBD1. Germline CDR1 reads SNHLY; CDR2 reads FYNNEI. The ends lost 9 bases at V and 4 bases at J; junction bases unmatched: 6. The CDR3 spans 15 residues. DNA for the CDR3: TGTGCCAGGGGACAGGGGATTCGAGGGGCCAACGTCCTGACTTTC. This codes for CARGQGIRGANVLTF.

This clone was seen once. The V gene is TRBV19, the J gene TRBJ1-4; TRBD1 matches at 8 bases. The length of the CDR3 is 15 residues. The germline CDR1 and CDR2 sequences are LNHDA and SQIVND (reference sequence). J lost 7 bases, V lost 6 bases, and 10 bases had no gene match. CDR3 DNA sequence: TGTGCCAGTAGCCCTCTGGAACAGGGGGGTGAAAAACTGTTTTTT. It codes for CASSPLEQGGEKLFF.

V and J are TRBV29-1 and TRBJ2-1; D might be TRBD2 (5 bases). Germline lookup yields CDR1 SQVTM and CDR2 ANQGSEA. V lost 7 bases and J lost 4, with 14 bases in between. This CDR3 is 13 amino acids long. The CDR3 here is CSGRRTLYNEQFF. The CDR3 DNA reads as TGCAGCGGCCGGAGGACTTTATACAATGAGCAGTTCTTC.

V is TRBV2 and J is TRBJ2-5; 7 bases agree with TRBD1. This CDR3 has 14 amino acids. CDR1 and CDR2 (germline): SNHLY, FYNNEI. The V gene end was trimmed by 10 bases and the J gene end by 0 bases; junction bases not matched to a gene: 8. This CDR3 reads CATNGQEHQETQYF. In DNA form, the CDR3 reads TGTGCCACGAATGGACAGGAACACCAAGAGACCCAGTACTTC.

This clone was seen more than once but under ten times. V and J are TRBV6-2 or TRBV6-3 and TRBJ1-6, with no clear D. V lost 5 bases and J 7 bases, leaving 12 bases between the germline ends. Germline V gene sequence: CDR1 MNHEY, CDR2 SVGEGT. The CDR3 loop spans 14 amino acids. CDR3 residues: CASSRGFGNSPLHF. In nucleotides, the CDR3 is TGTGCCAGCAGTCGCGGGTTTGGGAATTCACCCCTCCACTTT.

The chain recombines TRBV10-3 with TRBJ1-4, with 9 bases that match TRBD1. Germline values: CDR1 ENHRY, CDR2 SYGVKD. The CDR3 totals 16 residues. The V segment lost 2 bases and the J segment 7 bases; nucleotides outside the gene matches: 8. CDR3 nucleotides: TGTGCCATCAGTGAGGGGTCACAGGGGGCAAGTGAAAAACTGTTTTTT. It codes for CAISEGSQGASEKLFF.

The chain joins TRBV9 to TRBJ2-2; 12 bases are shared with TRBD2. CDR3 length: 17 amino acids. Looked up from germline, CDR1 is SGDLS and CDR2 is YYNGEE. Losses at the gene ends were 4 bases for V and 3 bases for J; bases not matched to a gene: 7. For the CDR3, the DNA is TGTGCCAGCAGCCCCTCTCTAGCGGGAGGGTACACCGGGGAGCTGTTTTTT. This translates into CASSPSLAGGYTGELFF.

The chain employs TRBV20-1 and TRBJ2-5; 15 positions agree with TRBD2. Germline CDR1 DFQATT, CDR2 SNEGSKA (reference sequence). The CDR3 has 16 amino acids. J lost 5 bases, V lost 3 bases, and 7 bases had no gene match. The CDR3 nucleotides read TGCAGTGCTAGTTCAGGACTAGCGGGAGGGCCCGAGACCCAGTACTTC. Protein product: CSASSGLAGGPETQYF.

This chain connects TRBV9 to TRBJ1-2, with 7 bases identical to TRBD1. The germline CDR1 and CDR2 sequences are SGDLS and YYNGEE. The CDR3 extends over 14 amino acids. The J segment lost 7 bases and the V segment lost 0 bases, leaving 6 bases of the junction unmatched. The CDR3 DNA reads as TGTGCCAGCAGCGTAGGACAGGGCATCGGTGGCTACACCTTC. As protein: CASSVGQGIGGYTF.

The chain recombines TRBV25-1 with TRBJ2-3; 8 bases align to TRBD1. The CDR3 length is 14 residues. Germline V lookup: CDR1 MGHDK, CDR2 SYGVNS. The trim removed 8 bases at V and 1 base at J, leaving 5 bases unmatched. The CDR3 protein is CASEDRVGTDTQYF. The CDR3 DNA follows: TGTGCCAGCGAGGACAGGGTCGGCACAGATACGCAGTATTTT.

A remark on this clone: At one end, the junction sequence differs from germline, possibly due to a read error. The sample holds other DNA sequences that translate to the same CDR3. The chain recombines TRBV10-1 with TRBJ2-3, with 8 bases identical to TRBD1. The germline V gene encodes CDR1 WNHNN and CDR2 SYGVQD (reference sequence). CDR3 length equals 17 residues. In DNA, the CDR3 is TGTGCCAGCAGTGACCCCAGGGGGCAGGAAGGCACAGATACGCAGTATTTT. Its translation is CASSDPRGQEGTDTQYF.

The chain links TRBV30 to TRBJ1-2; possibly TRBD1 for D (5 bases). Germline V gives CDR1 GTSNPN, CDR2 SVGIG (reference sequence). V was clipped by 2 bases and J by 4 bases, with 17 bases between them. CDR3 size: 15 residues. The CDR3 loop reads CAWSSQITRGYGYTF. The CDR3 bases are TGTGCCTGGAGTTCTCAAATAACAAGGGGCTATGGCTACACCTTC.

The gene calls are TRBV7-9 and TRBJ1-3; 10 bases match TRBD1. The CDR3 is 15 amino acids. The junction had 4 bases not matched to a gene; V was cut back by 5 bases and J by 3 bases. The germline V gene encodes CDR1 SEHNR and CDR2 FQNEAQ (reference sequence). The CDR3 coding sequence is TGTGCCAGCAGCACCCGGACAGGGGGTGGAAACACCATATATTTT. It is translated as CASSTRTGGGNTIYF.

This clone was recorded a few times. The rearrangement links TRBV4-1 to TRBJ2-3; 8 bases are shared with TRBD2. The CDR3 is 15 residues long. Germline values: CDR1 MGHRA, CDR2 YSYEKL. Unmatched junction bases numbered 6, after V lost 1 base and J lost 6 bases. The CDR3 sequence: CASSQAERGWDTQYF. The CDR3 nucleotides read TGCGCCAGCAGCCAAGCAGAGCGGGGGTGGGATACGCAGTATTTT.

The CDR3 sequence: CASSFTGNEQFF. The CDR3 DNA follows: TGTGCCAGCAGTTTCACCGGCAATGAGCAGTTCTTC. The rearrangement joins TRBV28 to TRBJ2-1; D is unclear. Trimming pared 3 bases from V and 6 bases from J, leaving 6 bases between. The V gene's germline CDR1 is MDHEN and CDR2 SYDVKM. The CDR3 extends over 12 amino acids.

The chain links TRBV7-9 to TRBJ2-1; 8 bases are shared with TRBD1. The length of the CDR3 is 17 residues. The germline gives CDR1 SEHNR, CDR2 FQNEAQ (reference sequence). V was pared by 5 bases and J by 5 bases, with 14 bases of the junction left unmatched. CDR3 in amino acids: CASSRPTGQGGHNEQFF. DNA for the CDR3: TGTGCCAGCAGCCGACCTACCGGACAGGGTGGGCACAATGAGCAGTTCTTC.

The gene calls are TRBV4-1 and TRBJ2-3, with D maybe TRBD2 (6 bases). The V gene lost 2 bases and the J gene lost 2 bases, with 14 bases spanning the gap. CDR3 size: 16 residues. The germline CDR1 and CDR2 sequences are MGHRA and YSYEKL. The CDR3 protein is CASSQHPGLNTDTQYF. The CDR3 nucleotides are TGCGCCAGCAGCCAACACCCGGGACTTAACACAGATACGCAGTATTTT.

The chain links TRBV15 to TRBJ2-3; D call uncertain. CDR1 is LNHNV and CDR2 is YYDKDF in the germline V gene (reference sequence). The V and J ends lost 0 bases and 0 bases respectively, with 7 bases between them. CDR3 length: 15 residues. CDR3 sequence: CATSRDPSSTDTQYF. CDR3 bases: TGTGCCACCAGCAGAGATCCGTCTAGCACAGATACGCAGTATTTT.